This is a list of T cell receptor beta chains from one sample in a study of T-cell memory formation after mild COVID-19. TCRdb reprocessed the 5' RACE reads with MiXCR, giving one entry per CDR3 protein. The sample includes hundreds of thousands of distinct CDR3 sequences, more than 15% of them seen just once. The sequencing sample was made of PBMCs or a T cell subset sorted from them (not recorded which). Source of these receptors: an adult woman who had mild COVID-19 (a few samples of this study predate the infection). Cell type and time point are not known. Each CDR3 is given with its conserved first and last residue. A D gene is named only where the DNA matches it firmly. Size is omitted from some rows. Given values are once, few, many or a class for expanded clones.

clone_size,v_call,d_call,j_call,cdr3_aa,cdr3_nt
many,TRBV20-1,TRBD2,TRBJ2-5,CSARPSGTTWETQYF,TGCAGTGCTAGACCCTCCGGGACTACCTGGGAGACCCAGTACTTC
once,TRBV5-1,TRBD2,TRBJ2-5,CASQRGGQETQYF,TGCGCCAGCCAGCGGGGGGGACAAGAGACCCAGTACTTC
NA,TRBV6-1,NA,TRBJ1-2,CASSEAPLGYTF,TGTGCCAGCAGTGAAGCCCCCTTAGGCTACACCTTC
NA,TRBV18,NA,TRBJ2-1,CASSPEAGNWLNEQFF,TGTGCCAGCTCACCCGAAGCTGGGAATTGGCTCAATGAGCAGTTCTTC
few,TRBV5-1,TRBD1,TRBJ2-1,CASRIGGQGHREQFF,TGCGCCAGCAGGATCGGGGGACAGGGCCATCGTGAGCAGTTCTTC
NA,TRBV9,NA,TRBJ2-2,CASSVANRDTGELFF,TGTGCCAGCAGCGTAGCCAACAGGGACACCGGGGAGCTGTTTTTT
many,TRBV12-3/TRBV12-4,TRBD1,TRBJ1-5,CASRKTGAQPQHF,TGTGCCAGCAGGAAGACAGGGGCTCAGCCCCAGCATTTT
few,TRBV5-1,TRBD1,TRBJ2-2,CASSLETGATGELFF,TGCGCCAGCAGCTTGGAAACAGGGGCTACCGGGGAGCTGTTTTTT
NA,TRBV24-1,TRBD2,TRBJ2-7,CATSAGGGYEQYF,TGTGCCACCAGTGCGGGGGGAGGCTACGAGCAGTACTTC
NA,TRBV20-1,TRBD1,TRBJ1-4,CSARVDRVDEKLFF,TGCAGTGCTAGAGTCGACAGGGTGGATGAAAAACTGTTTTTT